The source of this T cell receptor beta chain is a study of cytomegalovirus exposure and HLA in healthy donors. Both 60 Vbeta primers and 13 Jbeta primers went into the PCR. This table comes from immunoSEQ multiplex PCR, and its TCRdb copy is limited to in-frame clones, with some not included. The sample holds approximately 260,000 clones, over 90% seen once. Germline CDR1 and CDR2: MNHEY and SVGAGI. The germline V and J ends were trimmed by 6 bases and 9 bases, with 9 bases remaining between them. The CDR3 has 11 residues. V and J are TRBV6-5 and TRBJ1-3, with D possibly TRBD1 on 5 matching bases. The TCR originated in a girl aged 2-10 years in good health and CMV-seronegative. The sequencing sample was made of PBMCs. The CDR3 coding sequence is TGTGCCAGCAGGCGGGACTTCACCATATATTTT. Translation: CASRRDFTIYF.